The entry that follows covers one T cell receptor beta chain sequence. With 1 base clipped from V and 6 bases from J, the junction kept 5 bases outside the gene matches. This CDR3 is built from 14 residues. Germline CDR1 is LGHNA and CDR2 is YSLEER. Sequencing was performed with immunoSEQ multiplex PCR; in TCRdb, only in-frame clones are kept and a portion is missing. The data show roughly 190,000 clones, 88% seen once. This sample stems from a study of blood T cell repertoires in COVID-19. Overall study context: There were acute and convalescent COVID-19 samples, and they came from the United States, Italy and Spain.

This chain links TRBV4-3 with TRBJ1-1, with 7 bases identical to TRBD1. Sequencing was carried out using peripheral blood. The clonotype was recovered from a woman aged 40 to 49 who had recovered from COVID-19. CDR3 sequence reads: CASSQGQGGAEAFF. CDR3 coding DNA: TGCGCCAGCAGCCAAGGGCAGGGGGGTGCTGAAGCTTTCTTT.